This T cell receptor (beta chain) was identified during a study of Graves' ophthalmopathy and Graves' hyperthyroidism. Germline V lookup: CDR1 SNHLY, CDR2 FYNNEI. V lost 5 bases, J lost 8 bases, and 8 bases stayed unmatched. This CDR3 spans 13 amino acids. TCR beta CDR3 regions were amplified from RNA transcripts. First-round RT-PCR used HTBI primers; second-round multiplex PCR followed. TCRdb reprocessed the multiplex PCR reads via MiXCR and lists one record per CDR3 protein. Altogether about 740,000 distinct CDR3 sequences are present, roughly 40% being singletons, with the ten largest covering about 40%.

This clonotype was sampled from an adult man with Graves' ophthalmopathy. The sequenced sample was peripheral blood. V and J are TRBV2 and TRBJ1-2; 7 bases map to TRBD1. The CDR3 coding sequence is TGTGCCAGCAGTTCACAGGGGCGCCCCGGCTACACCTTC. As protein: CASSSQGRPGYTF.